A selection of T cell receptor beta chains follows, all from one sample in a study of cytomegalovirus exposure and HLA in healthy donors. The assay was immunoSEQ multiplex PCR, and TCRdb's table has in-frame clones only and misses some. The sample has some 150,000 clones, 60% to 80% seen once; the top ten hold around 3.4%. Sample: PBMCs. The receptors originated from a man between 25 and 39 years old in good health and CMV-seropositive. Both conserved end residues are trimmed from each CDR3.

V: TRBV11-3; CDR3: ASSLPGYNEQF
V: TRBV10-3; CDR3: AISDFLEYGYT
V: TRBV5-1; CDR3: ASSRTPQGYEQY
V: TRBV7-3; CDR3: ASSPWGGDNNEQF
V: TRBV7-2; CDR3: ASSLGRGGINEQF
V: TRBV28; CDR3: AIPAGQGNHEQY
V: TRBV2; CDR3: ASSEGKRSYEQY
V: TRBV6-5; CDR3: ASRGDRFTDTQY
V: TRBV4-1; CDR3: ASTSRGLRGSGGLRQY
V: TRBV29-1; CDR3: SVVSSGNTIY
V: TRBV4-1; CDR3: ASSQATGGAGYGYT
V: TRBV19; CDR3: ASSSTTGLDTGELF
V: TRBV9; CDR3: ASSVQGQETQY
V: TRBV2; CDR3: ASSEGDRSYEQY
V: TRBV7-3; CDR3: ASSLRGGYNEQF
V: TRBV6-5; CDR3: ASSLDSSNQPQH
V: TRBV18; CDR3: ASSPPGLAGSHNEQF
V: TRBV28; CDR3: ASSSSGGYSYEQY
V: TRBV27; CDR3: ASLRAAGDNEQF
V: TRBV19; CDR3: ASSRTGGNTEAF
V: TRBV10-3; CDR3: AITDRTSGETDTQY
V: TRBV2; CDR3: ASGRESTDTQY
V: TRBV7-2; CDR3: ASSLGGQPPGELF
V: TRBV19; CDR3: ASRGVDNSPLH
V: TRBV6-1; CDR3: ASSEGYGALTQY
V: TRBV4-1; CDR3: ASSQALTSGVSYEQY
V: TRBV7-3; CDR3: ASSLTGPDTQY
V: TRBV15; CDR3: ATSSSGGATDTQY
V: TRBV2; CDR3: ASSDDRLQPQH
V: TRBV7-9; CDR3: ASSLTGQGLADTQY
V: TRBV25-1; CDR3: ASSEGGTQETQY
V: TRBV7-7; CDR3: ASSLGHPAGEQF
V: TRBV18; CDR3: ASSIAGRTYEQY
V: TRBV5-6; CDR3: ASSFRQRTDTQY
V: TRBV1; CDR3: TSSREGGKTTEAF
V: TRBV9; CDR3: ASSVGSTSTDTQY
V: TRBV4-1; CDR3: ASSQRQVSTDTQY
V: TRBV29-1; CDR3: SFRQGVGTEAF
V: TRBV6-1; CDR3: ASSVTENTGELF
V: TRBV9; CDR3: ASSATVSNQPQH
V: TRBV7-6; CDR3: ASSLAGGDTGELF
V: TRBV27; CDR3: ASSSLDRGPGYT
V: TRBV7-9; CDR3: ASSRLAGGYQSPDTQY
V: TRBV11-2; CDR3: ASSDGLISYEQY
V: TRBV5-6; CDR3: ASSFGPGGVYEQY
V: TRBV5-6; CDR3: ASSGGQGRGTEAF
V: TRBV19; CDR3: ASSGWTAYNSPLH
V: TRBV30; CDR3: AWNAGGRSDTQY
V: TRBV7-9; CDR3: ASSLARQLNTEAF
V: TRBV25-1; CDR3: ASRTEGELF